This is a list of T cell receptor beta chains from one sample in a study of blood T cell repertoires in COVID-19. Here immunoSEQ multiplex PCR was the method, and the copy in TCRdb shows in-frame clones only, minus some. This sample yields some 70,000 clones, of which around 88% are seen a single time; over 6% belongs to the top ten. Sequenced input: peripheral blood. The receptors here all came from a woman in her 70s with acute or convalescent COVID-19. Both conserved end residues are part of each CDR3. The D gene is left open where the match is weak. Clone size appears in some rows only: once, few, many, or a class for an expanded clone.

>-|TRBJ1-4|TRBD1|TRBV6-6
TGTGCCAGCAGGAGGCCGGGACAGACTAATGAAAAACTGTTTTTT
CASRRPGQTNEKLFF
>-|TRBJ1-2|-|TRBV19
TGTCCATCAGTAAATTATCAAGGTCGGCGGGACGGCTACACCTTC
CPSVNYQGRRDGYTF
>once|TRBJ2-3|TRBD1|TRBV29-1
TGCAGCGTTGATGGCAGGGGGAAATCAGATACGCAGTATTTT
CSVDGRGKSDTQYF
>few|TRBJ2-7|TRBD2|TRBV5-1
TGCGCCAGCAGCTTGGTCCCTACTAGCGGAACCCCCTACGAGCAGTACTTC
CASSLVPTSGTPYEQYF
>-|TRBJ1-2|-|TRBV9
TGTGCCAGCAGCGTAGAAGCAGGGCTCGGCTACACCTTC
CASSVEAGLGYTF
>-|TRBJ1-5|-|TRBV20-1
TGCAGTGCTAGTGTACTCGATCAGCCCCAGCATTTT
CSASVLDQPQHF
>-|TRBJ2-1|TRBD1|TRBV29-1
TGCAGCGTTGAAGGACAGGGGATGTACAATGAGCAGTTCTTC
CSVEGQGMYNEQFF
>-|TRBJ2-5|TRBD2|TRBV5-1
TGCGCCAGCAGCCGCGGAGCGGGACCCCAAGAGACCCAGTACTTC
CASSRGAGPQETQYF
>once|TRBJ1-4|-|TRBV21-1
TGTGCCAGCAACCCGGTCTACGGTGGTATTAGTAGCCTTAAAGAAAAACTGTTTTTT
CASNPVYGGISSLKEKLFF
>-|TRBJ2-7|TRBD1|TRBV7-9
TGTGCCAGCAGCCATCTTGGACAGGGCGGAGGGCACTTC
CASSHLGQGGGHF
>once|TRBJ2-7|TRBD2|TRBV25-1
TGTGCCAGCAGTGAATTGGCTAGCGGGAGGGGAGAGCAGTACTTC
CASSELASGRGEQYF
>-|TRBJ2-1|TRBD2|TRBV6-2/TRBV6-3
TGTGCCAGCAGCCCTCAAGCGGGGCTGACCTACAATGAGCAGTTCTTC
CASSPQAGLTYNEQFF
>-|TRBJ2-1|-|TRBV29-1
TGCAGCGTTGTTTCTGCGAGACAGCCTTACAATGAGCAGTTCTTC
CSVVSARQPYNEQFF
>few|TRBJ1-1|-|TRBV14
TGTGCCAGCAGCCCGCAAATAGACAGTGAAGCTTTCTTT
CASSPQIDSEAFF
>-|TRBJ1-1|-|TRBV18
TGTGCCAGCTCACCAAAAATTGGAGTGGTTGAAGCTTTCTTT
CASSPKIGVVEAFF
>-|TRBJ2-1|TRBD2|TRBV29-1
TGCAGCGTTGAAGATACTCTAGCGGGAACCGACAATGAGCAGTTCTTC
CSVEDTLAGTDNEQFF
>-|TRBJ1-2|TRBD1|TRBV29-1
TGCAGCGCAACTACGGACAGGGTAAAGCATGGCTACACCTTC
CSATTDRVKHGYTF
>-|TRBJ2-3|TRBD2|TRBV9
TGTGCCAGCAGCGAGGGACTAGCGGGAGTTCTTTACACAGATACGCAGTATTTT
CASSEGLAGVLYTDTQYF
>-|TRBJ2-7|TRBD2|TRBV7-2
TGTGCCAGCAGCTTCAGCGGGAGGGCCAACAACGAGCAGTACTTC
CASSFSGRANNEQYF
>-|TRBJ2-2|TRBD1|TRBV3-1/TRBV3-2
TGTGCCAGCAGCCGGAATCAGGGGGCTGGCACCGGGGAGCTGTTTTTT
CASSRNQGAGTGELFF
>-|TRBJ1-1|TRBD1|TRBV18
TGTGCCAGCTCACCGACCGGGACAGGGGGTGTGAACACTGAAGCTTTCTTT
CASSPTGTGGVNTEAFF
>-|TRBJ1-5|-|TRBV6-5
TGTGCCAGCAAGGAATCAGGAACTAGCAATCAGCCCCAGCATTTT
CASKESGTSNQPQHF